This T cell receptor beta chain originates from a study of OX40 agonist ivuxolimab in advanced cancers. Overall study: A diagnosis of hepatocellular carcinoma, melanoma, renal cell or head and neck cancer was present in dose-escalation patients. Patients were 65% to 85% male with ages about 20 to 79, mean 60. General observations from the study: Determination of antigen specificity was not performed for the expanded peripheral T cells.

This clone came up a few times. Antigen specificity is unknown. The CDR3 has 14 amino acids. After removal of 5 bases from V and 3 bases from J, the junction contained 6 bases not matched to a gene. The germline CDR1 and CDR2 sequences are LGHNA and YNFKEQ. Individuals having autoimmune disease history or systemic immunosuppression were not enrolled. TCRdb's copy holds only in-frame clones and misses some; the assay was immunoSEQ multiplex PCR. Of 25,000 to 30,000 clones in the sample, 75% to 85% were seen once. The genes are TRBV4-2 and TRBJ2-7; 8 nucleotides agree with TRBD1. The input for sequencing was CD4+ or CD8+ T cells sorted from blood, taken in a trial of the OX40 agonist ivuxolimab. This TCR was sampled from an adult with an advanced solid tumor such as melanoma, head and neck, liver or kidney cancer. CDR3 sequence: CASSWTGPRYEQYF. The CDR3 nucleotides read TGTGCCAGCAGCTGGACAGGGCCTCGCTACGAGCAGTACTTC.